This T cell receptor beta chain was identified in a study of OX40 agonist ivuxolimab in advanced cancers. Repertoires were generated with immunoSEQ multiplex PCR, while TCRdb's copy carries only in-frame clones and drops some. This table holds more than 55,000 clones, roughly nine tenths found once. Germline V lookup: CDR1 MNHEY, CDR2 SMNVEV (reference sequence). The CDR3 length is 14 residues. The V end was cut by 2 bases, the J end by 6 bases, with 14 bases between. The clonotype originates from an adult with an advanced solid tumor such as melanoma, head and neck, liver or kidney cancer. The sequenced sample was CD4+ or CD8+ T cells sorted from blood, obtained in a trial of the OX40 agonist ivuxolimab. V gene TRBV27 combines with J gene TRBJ2-7, with D perhaps matching TRBD1 (6 bases). The CDR3 sequence is CASSLASGQGEQYF. The CDR3 DNA is TGTGCCAGCAGTTTAGCTTCGGGACAAGGCGAGCAGTACTTC.